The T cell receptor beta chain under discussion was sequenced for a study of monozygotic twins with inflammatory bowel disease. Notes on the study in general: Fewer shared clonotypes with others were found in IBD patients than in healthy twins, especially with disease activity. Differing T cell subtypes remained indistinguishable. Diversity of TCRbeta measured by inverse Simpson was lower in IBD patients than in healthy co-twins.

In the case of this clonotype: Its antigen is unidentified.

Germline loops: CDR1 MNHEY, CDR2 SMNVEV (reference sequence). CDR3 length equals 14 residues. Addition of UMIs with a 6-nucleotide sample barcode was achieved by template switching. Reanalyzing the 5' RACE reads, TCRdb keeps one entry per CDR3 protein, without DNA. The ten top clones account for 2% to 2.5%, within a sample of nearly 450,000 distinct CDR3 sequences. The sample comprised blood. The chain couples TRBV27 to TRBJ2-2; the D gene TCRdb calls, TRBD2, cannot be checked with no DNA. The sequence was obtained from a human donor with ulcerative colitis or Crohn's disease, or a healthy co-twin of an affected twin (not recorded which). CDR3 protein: CASASGANTGELFF.